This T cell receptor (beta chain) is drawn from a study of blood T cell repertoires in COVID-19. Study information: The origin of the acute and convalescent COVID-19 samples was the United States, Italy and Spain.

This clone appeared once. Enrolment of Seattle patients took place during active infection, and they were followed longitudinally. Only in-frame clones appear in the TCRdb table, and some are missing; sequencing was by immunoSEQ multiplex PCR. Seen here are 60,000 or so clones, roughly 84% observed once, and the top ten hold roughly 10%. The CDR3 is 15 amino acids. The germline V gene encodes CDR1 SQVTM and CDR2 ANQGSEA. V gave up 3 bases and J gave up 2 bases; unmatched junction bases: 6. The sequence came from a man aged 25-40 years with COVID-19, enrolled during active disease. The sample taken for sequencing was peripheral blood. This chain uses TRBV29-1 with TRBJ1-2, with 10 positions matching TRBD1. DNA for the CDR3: TGCAGCGTTGAGGACAGGGGGAAAGGGAACTATGGCTACACCTTC. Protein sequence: CSVEDRGKGNYGYTF.